This TCR beta chain was found in a study of blood T cell repertoires in COVID-19 (TCRdb year 2020). For the study in its entirety: Samples covering the acute and convalescent phases of COVID-19 were provided by collaborators in the United States, Italy and Spain. The material from the prospective study consisted of cDNA or gDNA derived from T cells, B-cell-depleted T cells, or PBMCs. Subjects who had been exposed to COVID-19, were actively infected with it, or had recovered from it provided the deeply sampled blood TCRbeta repertoires that made up the dataset. The repertoires were released in a freely available public database intended as a resource for research on the immune response to SARS-CoV-2. The samples were drawn from two sources: the first 160 participants of the ongoing ImmuneRACE study, and over 950 subjects contributed by 6 global collaborators. The sample metadata nearly always contained a de-identified subject ID, COVID-19 status, age in years and sex. Where HLA class I and class II types were available, the types were taken from metadata supplied by the sample provider, not from assay-based typing. Overall study results and their limits: How much clinical and demographic metadata was included differed by source and by participant, and the metadata was provided uncurated.

The CDR3 spans 14 residues, from the cysteine through the phenylalanine. The retained sequence is limited to the CDR3, 42 bases, with the frame set at the first base. Clipping removes 11 bases from V and 4 bases from J, with 11 as the unmatched junction base count. CDR1 and CDR2 are drawn from the germline V gene (reference sequence): WNHNN, SYGVQD. Whole blood was collected in K2EDTA tubes by collaborating institutions according to the institutions' own protocols. For TCRbeta analysis, collaborator samples were shipped as frozen whole blood, as isolated PBMCs, or as DNA extracted from either sample type. A note on this clone: This receptor's antigen is unknown. Per-base qualities were not stored, and no clone one base away is much larger.

TCRbeta CDR3 regions were amplified from genomic DNA by means of the immunoSEQ Assay, a bias-controlled multiplex PCR. The original pipeline was this. The number of nucleated cells in each sample was estimated from the amplification of reference gene primers within the assay. To quantify the absolute abundance of each unique TCRbeta CDR3 rearrangement, sequence reads were collapsed and filtered. For each sample, productive Simpson clonality was calculated as the square root of Simpson's diversity index across productive rearrangements. This immuneACCESS table, as held by TCRdb, lists in-frame sequences with V and J called but not all clones. Of the missing ones, under half trace to an unresolved V gene in checked studies; the others have no known cause. The DNA was the basis for D and trimming; V, J and clone size are from that table. The sample table lists roughly 100,000 clones, around 84% of them with a count of one. The ten most abundant clones make up over 2.5% of the sample.

Recombination linked TRBV10-1 to TRBJ2-1, with 7 bases aligning to TRBD1. The source is a man aged 50-59 years with active or convalescent COVID-19. Sequenced input: peripheral blood. The DNA sequence reads TGCGCCGCGACTCTGACAGGGCTTTACAATGAGCAGTTCTTC. Its product reads: CAATLTGLYNEQFF.